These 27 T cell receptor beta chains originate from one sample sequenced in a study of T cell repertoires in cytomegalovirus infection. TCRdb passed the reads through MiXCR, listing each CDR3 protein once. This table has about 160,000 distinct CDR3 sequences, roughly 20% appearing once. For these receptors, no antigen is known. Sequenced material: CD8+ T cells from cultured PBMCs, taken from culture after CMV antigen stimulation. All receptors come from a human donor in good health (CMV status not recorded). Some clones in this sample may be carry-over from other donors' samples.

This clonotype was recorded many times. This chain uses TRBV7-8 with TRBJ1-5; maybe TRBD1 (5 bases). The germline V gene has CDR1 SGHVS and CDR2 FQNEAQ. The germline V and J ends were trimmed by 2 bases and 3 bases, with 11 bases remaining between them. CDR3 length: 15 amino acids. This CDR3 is CASSLIGTLNQPQHF. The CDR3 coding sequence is TGTGCCAGCAGCTTAATCGGGACCCTCAATCAGCCCCAGCATTTT.

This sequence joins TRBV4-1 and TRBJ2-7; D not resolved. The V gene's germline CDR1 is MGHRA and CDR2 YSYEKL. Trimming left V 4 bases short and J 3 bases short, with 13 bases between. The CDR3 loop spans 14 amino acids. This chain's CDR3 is CASSPVFANYEQYF. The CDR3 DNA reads TGCGCCAGCAGCCCTGTGTTCGCTAACTACGAGCAGTACTTC.

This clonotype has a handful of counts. The CDR3 is CASSLGQGSNQPQHF. The CDR3 DNA is TGTGCCAGCAGCTTAGGGCAGGGAAGCAATCAGCCCCAGCATTTT. The chain has TRBV27 and TRBJ1-5, with D perhaps matching TRBD1 (5 bases). Trimming stripped 6 bases from V and 1 base from J, with 13 bases between. The V gene's germline CDR1 is MNHEY and CDR2 SMNVEV (reference sequence). The CDR3 contains 15 residues.

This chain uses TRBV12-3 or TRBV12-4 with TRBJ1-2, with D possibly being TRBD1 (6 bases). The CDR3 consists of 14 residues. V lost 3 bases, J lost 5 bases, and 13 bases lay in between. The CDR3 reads CASSFPGDLYGYTF. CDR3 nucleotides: TGTGCCAGCAGTTTCCCAGGGGATTTGTATGGCTACACCTTC.

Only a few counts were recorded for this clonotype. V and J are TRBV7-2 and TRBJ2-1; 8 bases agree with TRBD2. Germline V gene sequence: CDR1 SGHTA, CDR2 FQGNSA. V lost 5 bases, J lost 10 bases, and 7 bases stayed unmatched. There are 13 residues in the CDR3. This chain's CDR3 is CASSNRTSREQFF. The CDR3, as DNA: TGTGCCAGCAGCAACCGGACTAGCAGAGAGCAGTTCTTC. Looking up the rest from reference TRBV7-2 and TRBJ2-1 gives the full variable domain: GAGVSQSPSNKVTEKGKDVELRCDPISGHTALYWYRQSLGQGLEFLIYFQGNSAPDKSGLPSDRFSAERTGGSVSTLTIQRTQQEDSAVYLCASSNRTSREQFFGPGTRLTVL.

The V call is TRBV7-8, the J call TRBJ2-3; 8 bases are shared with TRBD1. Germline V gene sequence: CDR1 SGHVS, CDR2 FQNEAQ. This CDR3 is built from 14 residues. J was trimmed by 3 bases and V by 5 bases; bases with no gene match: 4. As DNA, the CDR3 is TGTGCCAGCAGCCTCAGGGGGCGGACAGATACGCAGTATTTT. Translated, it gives CASSLRGRTDTQYF.

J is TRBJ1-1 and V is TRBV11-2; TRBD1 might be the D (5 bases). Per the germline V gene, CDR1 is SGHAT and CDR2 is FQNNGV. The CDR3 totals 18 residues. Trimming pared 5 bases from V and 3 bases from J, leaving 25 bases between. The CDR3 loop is CASSPRVQGIHGDTEAFF. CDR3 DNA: TGTGCCAGCAGCCCGAGAGTCCAGGGAATTCACGGAGACACTGAAGCTTTCTTT.

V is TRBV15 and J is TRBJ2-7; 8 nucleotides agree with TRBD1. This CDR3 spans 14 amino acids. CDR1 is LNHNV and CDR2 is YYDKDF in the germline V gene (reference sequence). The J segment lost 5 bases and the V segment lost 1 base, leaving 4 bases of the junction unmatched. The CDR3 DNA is TGTGCCACCAGCAGAGCGGCAGGGGGCGACGAGCAGTACTTC. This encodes CATSRAAGGDEQYF.

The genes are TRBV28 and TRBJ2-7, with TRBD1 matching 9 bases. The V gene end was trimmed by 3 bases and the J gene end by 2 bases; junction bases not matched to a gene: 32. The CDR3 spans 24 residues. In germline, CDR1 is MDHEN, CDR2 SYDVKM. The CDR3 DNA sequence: TGTGCCAGCAGTTTGGTACCCGGACTAAAACCCGGGACAGGGCCTTCAAAGGATCCCTACGAGCAGTACTTC. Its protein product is CASSLVPGLKPGTGPSKDPYEQYF. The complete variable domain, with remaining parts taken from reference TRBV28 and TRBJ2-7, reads DVKVTQSSRYLVKRTGEKVFLECVQDMDHENMFWYRQDPGLGLRLIYFSYDVKMKEKGDIPEGYSVSREKKERFSLILESASTNQTSMYLCASSLVPGLKPGTGPSKDPYEQYFGPGTRLTVT.

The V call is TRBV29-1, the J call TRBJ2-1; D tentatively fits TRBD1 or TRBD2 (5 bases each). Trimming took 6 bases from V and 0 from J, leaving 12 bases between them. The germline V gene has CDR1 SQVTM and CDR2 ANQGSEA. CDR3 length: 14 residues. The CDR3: CSVAGTDSYNEQFF. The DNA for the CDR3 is TGCAGCGTGGCCGGGACGGACTCCTACAATGAGCAGTTCTTC.

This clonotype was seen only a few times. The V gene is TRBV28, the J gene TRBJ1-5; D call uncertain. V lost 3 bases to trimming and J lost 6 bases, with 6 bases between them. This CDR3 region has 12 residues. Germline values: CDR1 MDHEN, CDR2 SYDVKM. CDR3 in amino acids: CASSLIGQPQHF. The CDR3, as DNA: TGTGCCAGCAGTTTGATAGGTCAGCCCCAGCATTTT.

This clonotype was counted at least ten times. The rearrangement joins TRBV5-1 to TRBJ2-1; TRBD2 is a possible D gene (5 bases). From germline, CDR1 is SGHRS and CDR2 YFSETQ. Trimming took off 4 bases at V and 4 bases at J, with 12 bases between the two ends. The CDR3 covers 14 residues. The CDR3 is CASSNGKMYNEQFF. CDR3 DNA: TGCGCCAGCAGCAACGGGAAAATGTACAATGAGCAGTTCTTC.

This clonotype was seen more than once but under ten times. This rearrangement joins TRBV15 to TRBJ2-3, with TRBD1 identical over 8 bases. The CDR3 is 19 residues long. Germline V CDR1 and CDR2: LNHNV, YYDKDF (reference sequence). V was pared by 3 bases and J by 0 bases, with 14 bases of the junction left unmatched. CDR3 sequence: CATSSGSGTGLISTDTQYF. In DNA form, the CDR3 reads TGTGCCACCAGCAGCGGGTCAGGGACAGGCCTGATTAGCACAGATACGCAGTATTTT. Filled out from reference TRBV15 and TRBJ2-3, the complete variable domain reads DAMVIQNPRYQVTQFGKPVTLSCSQTLNHNVMYWYQQKSSQAPKLLFHYYDKDFNNEADTPDNFQSRRPNTSFCFLDIRSPGLGDTAMYLCATSSGSGTGLISTDTQYFGPGTRLTVL.

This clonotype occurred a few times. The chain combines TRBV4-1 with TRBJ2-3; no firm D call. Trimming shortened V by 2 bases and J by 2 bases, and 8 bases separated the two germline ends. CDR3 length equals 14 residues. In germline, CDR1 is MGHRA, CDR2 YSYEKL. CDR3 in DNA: TGCGCCAGCAGCCAACTTCGGACCACAGATACGCAGTATTTT. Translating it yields CASSQLRTTDTQYF.

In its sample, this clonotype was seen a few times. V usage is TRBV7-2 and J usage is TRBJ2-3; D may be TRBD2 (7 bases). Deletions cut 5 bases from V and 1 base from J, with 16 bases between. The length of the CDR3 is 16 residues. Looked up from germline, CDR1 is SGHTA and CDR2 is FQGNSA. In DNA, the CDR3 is TGTGCCAGCAGCCCCTGGGGGGGGCTCCGCACAGATACGCAGTATTTT. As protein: CASSPWGGLRTDTQYF.

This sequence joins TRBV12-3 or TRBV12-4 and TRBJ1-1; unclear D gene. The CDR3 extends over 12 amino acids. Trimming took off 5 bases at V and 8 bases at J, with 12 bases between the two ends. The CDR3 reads CASSIQIEEAFF. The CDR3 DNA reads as TGTGCCAGCAGTATTCAGATCGAGGAAGCTTTCTTT.

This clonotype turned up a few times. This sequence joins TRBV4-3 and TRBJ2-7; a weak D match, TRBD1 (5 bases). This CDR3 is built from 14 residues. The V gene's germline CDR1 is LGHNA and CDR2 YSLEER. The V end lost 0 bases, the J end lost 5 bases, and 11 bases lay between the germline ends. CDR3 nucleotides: TGCGCCAGCAGCCAAGATCCAGGGCAAAACGAGCAGTACTTC. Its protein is CASSQDPGQNEQYF.

The CDR3 region has the DNA TGTGCCAGCAGCCCCGGACAGATCGAAGCTTTCTTT. This translates into CASSPGQIEAFF. The V gene is TRBV7-6, the J gene TRBJ1-1; weak D call: TRBD1 (6 bases). Germline CDR1 is SGHVS and CDR2 is FNYEAQ. The length of the CDR3 is 12 residues. Trimming took 5 bases from V and 8 from J, leaving 12 bases between them.

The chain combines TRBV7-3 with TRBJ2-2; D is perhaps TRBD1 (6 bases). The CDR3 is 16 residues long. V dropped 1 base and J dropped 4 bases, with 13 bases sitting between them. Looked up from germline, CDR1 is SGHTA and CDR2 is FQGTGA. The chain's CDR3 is CASSLKGGLPTGELFF. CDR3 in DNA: TGTGCCAGCAGCTTAAAAGGGGGTCTTCCCACCGGGGAGCTGTTTTTT.

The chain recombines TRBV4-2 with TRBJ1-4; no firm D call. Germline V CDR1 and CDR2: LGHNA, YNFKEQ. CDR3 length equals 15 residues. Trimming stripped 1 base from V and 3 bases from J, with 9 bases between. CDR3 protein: CASSQVPRSNEKLFF. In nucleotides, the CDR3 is TGTGCCAGCAGCCAAGTACCTCGCTCTAATGAAAAACTGTTTTTT.

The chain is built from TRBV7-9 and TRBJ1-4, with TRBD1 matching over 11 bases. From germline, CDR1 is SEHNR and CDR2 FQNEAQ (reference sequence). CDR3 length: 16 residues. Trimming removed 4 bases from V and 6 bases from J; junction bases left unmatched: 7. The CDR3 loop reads CASSSRGQGADEKLFF. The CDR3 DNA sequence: TGTGCCAGCAGCTCCCGTGGACAGGGGGCGGATGAAAAACTGTTTTTT.

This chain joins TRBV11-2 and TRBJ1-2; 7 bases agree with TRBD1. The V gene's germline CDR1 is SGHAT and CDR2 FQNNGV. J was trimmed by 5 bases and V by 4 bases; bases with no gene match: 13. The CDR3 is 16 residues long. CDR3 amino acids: CASSWGMGTDPYGYTF. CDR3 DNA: TGTGCCAGCAGCTGGGGGATGGGGACAGATCCTTATGGCTACACCTTC. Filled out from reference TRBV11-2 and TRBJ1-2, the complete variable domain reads EAGVAQSPRYKIIEKRQSVAFWCNPISGHATLYWYQQILGQGPKLLIQFQNNGVVDDSQLPKDRFSAERLKGVDSTLKIQPAKLEDSAVYLCASSWGMGTDPYGYTFGSGTRLTVV.

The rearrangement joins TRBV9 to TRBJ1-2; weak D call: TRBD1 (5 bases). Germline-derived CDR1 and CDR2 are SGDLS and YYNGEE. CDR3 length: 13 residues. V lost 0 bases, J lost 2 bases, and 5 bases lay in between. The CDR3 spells CASSVGQNYGYTF. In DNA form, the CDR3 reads TGTGCCAGCAGCGTAGGACAGAACTATGGCTACACCTTC.

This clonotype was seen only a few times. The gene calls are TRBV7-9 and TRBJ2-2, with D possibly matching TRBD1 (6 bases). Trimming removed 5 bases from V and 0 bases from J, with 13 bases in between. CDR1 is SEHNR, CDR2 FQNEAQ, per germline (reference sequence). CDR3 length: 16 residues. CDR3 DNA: TGTGCCAGCAGCCACCTTAAGGGGGCGAACACCGGGGAGCTGTTTTTT. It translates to CASSHLKGANTGELFF.

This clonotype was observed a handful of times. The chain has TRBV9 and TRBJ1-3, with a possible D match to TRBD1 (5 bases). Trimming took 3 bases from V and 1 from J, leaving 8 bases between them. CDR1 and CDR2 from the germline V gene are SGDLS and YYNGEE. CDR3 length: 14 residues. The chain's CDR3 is CASSGGGSGNTIYF. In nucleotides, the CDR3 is TGTGCCAGCAGCGGGGGGGGTTCTGGAAACACCATATATTTT.

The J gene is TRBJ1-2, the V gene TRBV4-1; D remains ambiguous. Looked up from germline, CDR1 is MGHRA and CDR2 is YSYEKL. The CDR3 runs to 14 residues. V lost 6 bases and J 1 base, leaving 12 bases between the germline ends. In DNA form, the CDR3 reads TGCGCCAGCAGTCACCGGGGAAATAACTATGGCTACACCTTC. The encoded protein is CASSHRGNNYGYTF.

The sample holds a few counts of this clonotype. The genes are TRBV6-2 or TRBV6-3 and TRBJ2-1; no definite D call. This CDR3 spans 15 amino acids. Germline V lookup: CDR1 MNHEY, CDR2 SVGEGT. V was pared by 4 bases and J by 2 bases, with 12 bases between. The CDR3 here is CASSSLEAPYNEQFF. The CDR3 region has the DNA TGTGCCAGCAGTTCTCTAGAGGCCCCCTACAATGAGCAGTTCTTC.